The entry that follows covers one T cell receptor (beta chain) sequence. The antigen is undetermined. The CDR3 runs 18 residues. Primers: 60 Vbeta forward and 13 Jbeta reverse. The method was immunoSEQ multiplex PCR; TCRdb's version includes in-frame clones alone and lacks a portion of them. The profile shows tens of thousands of clones, around 60% of them singletons. These data are taken from a study of cytomegalovirus exposure and HLA in healthy donors. Broader study findings: Among the most significant clusters, several appeared linked to common viral pathogens in a later analysis. Most TCR beta V segments were productive about 90% or about 30% of the time in an earlier analysis. Reported findings show TCR beta sequences accurately forecast HLA-A and HLA-B alleles in most subjects.

J is TRBJ1-3 and V is TRBV1. TRBV1 is classified as a pseudogene. The receptor comes from a human donor in good health. Sequencing was performed on PBMCs. CDR3 protein: CTSLLSPRTESSGNTIYF. The CDR3 bases are TGCACCAGCCTCCTTTCCCCCCGCACTGAGAGCTCTGGAAACACCATATATTTT.